The present T cell receptor (beta chain) was sequenced within a study of cytomegalovirus exposure and HLA in healthy donors. Primers included in the PCR were 60 Vbeta and 13 Jbeta primers. Here immunoSEQ multiplex PCR was the method, and the copy in TCRdb shows in-frame clones only, minus some. The sample has 89,000 or so clones; roughly 80% are singletons. Germline assignment: CDR1 SGHRS and CDR2 YFSETQ. V was pared by 2 bases and J by 0 bases, with 9 bases of the junction left unmatched. This CDR3 has 19 amino acids. The source of this sequence is a boy aged 5-17 years in good health and CMV-seronegative. Sample: PBMCs. The chain joins TRBV5-1 to TRBJ1-6, with 9 bases that match TRBD1. The CDR3 bases are TGCGCCAGCAGCTTAGATACAGGGGGCTGGAGCTCCTATAATTCACCCCTCCACTTT. This gives the protein CASSLDTGGWSSYNSPLHF.